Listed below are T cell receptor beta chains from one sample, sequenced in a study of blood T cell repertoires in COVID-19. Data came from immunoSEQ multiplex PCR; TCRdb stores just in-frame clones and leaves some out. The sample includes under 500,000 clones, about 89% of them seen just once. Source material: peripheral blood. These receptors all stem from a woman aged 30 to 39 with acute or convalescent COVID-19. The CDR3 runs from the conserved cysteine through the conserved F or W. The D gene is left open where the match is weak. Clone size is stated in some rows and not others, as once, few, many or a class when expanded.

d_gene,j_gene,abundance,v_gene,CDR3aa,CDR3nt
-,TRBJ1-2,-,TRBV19,CASSILNPGIANYGYTF,TGTGCCAGTAGTATTTTAAATCCCGGGATTGCTAACTATGGCTACACCTTC
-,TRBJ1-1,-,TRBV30,CAWKVMGARGTEAFF,TGTGCCTGGAAGGTTATGGGGGCGCGGGGGACTGAAGCTTTCTTT
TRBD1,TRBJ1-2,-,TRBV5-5,CASSGGTGVYGYTF,TGTGCCAGCAGCGGAGGGACAGGGGTATATGGCTACACCTTC
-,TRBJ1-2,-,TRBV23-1,CAPPGGNYGYTF,TGCGCCCCCCCGGGGGGTAACTATGGCTACACCTTC
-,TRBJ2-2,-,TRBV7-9,CASSRGNGELFF,TGTGCCAGCAGCAGGGGTAACGGGGAGCTGTTTTTT
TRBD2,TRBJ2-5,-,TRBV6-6,CASSRWRGVGETQYF,TGTGCCAGCAGTCGGTGGCGGGGGGTCGGGGAGACCCAGTACTTC
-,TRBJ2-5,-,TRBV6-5,CASRTIGQETQYF,TGTGCCAGCAGGACGATCGGGCAAGAGACCCAGTACTTC
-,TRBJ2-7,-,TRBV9,CASSVGPGLTYEQYF,TGTGCCAGCAGCGTAGGCCCGGGACTCACCTACGAGCAGTACTTC
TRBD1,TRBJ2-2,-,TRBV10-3,CAIRGTGGGGELFF,TGTGCCATCAGGGGGACAGGGGGTGGCGGGGAGCTGTTTTTT
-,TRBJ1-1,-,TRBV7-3,CASSLTGRGGEAFF,TGTGCCAGCAGCTTAACTGGGCGGGGCGGTGAAGCTTTCTTT
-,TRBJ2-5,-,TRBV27,CASSLLGPVGTQYF,TGTGCCAGCAGTTTATTGGGGCCCGTGGGGACCCAGTACTTC
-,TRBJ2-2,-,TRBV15,CATSREAEEGRSNTGELFF,TGTGCCACCAGCAGAGAGGCCGAGGAGGGACGTTCGAACACCGGGGAGCTGTTTTTT
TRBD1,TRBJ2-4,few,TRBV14,CASRGDSQNIQYF,TGTGCCAGCAGGGGGGACAGCCAAAACATTCAGTACTTC
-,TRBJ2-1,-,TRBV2,CASSEDDGSYNEQFF,TGTGCCAGCAGTGAAGACGATGGGAGTTACAATGAGCAGTTCTTC
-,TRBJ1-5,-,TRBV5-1,CASSLGDSYNQPQHF,TGCGCCAGCAGCTTGGGAGACAGCTACAATCAGCCCCAGCATTTT
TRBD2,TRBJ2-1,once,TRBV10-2,CASSTGGPLVLFYDEQFF,TGCGCCAGCAGTACGGGGGGGCCTCTTGTGTTATTCTACGATGAGCAGTTCTTC
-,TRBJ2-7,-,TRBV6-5,CASSRGPRGTYEQYF,TGTGCCAGCAGTCGCGGTCCGCGCGGCACCTACGAGCAGTACTTC
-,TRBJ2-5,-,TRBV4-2,CASSPGYGEKETQYF,TGTGCCAGCAGCCCGGGTTACGGGGAAAAAGAGACCCAGTACTTC